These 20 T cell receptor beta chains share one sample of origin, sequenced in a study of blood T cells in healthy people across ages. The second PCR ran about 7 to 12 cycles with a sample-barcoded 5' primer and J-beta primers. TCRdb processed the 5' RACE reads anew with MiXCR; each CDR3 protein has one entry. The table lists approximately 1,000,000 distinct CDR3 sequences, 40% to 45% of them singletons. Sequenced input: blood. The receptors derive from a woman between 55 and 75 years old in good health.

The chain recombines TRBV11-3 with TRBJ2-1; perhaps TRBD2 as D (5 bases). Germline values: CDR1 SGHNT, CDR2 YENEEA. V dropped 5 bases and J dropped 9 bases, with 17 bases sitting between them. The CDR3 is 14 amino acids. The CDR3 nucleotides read TGTGCCAGCAGCCTAGCCCCAAGCCGGGGTGAGCAGTTCTTC. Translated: CASSLAPSRGEQFF.

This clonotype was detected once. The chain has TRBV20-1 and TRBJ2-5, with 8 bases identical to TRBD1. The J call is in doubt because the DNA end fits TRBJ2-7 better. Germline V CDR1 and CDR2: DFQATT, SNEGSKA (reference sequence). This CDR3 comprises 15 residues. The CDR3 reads CSARGDRLGSYEQYF. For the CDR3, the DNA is TGCAGTGCTAGAGGGGACAGGCTTGGGTCTTACGAGCAGTACTTC.

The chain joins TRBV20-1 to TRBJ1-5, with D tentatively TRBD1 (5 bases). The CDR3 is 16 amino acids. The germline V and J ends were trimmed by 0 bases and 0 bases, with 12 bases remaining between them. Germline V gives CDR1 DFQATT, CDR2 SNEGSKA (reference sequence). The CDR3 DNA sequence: TGCAGTGCTAGAGAGGGGGGGGGTTCTAGCAATCAGCCCCAGCATTTT. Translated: CSAREGGGSSNQPQHF.

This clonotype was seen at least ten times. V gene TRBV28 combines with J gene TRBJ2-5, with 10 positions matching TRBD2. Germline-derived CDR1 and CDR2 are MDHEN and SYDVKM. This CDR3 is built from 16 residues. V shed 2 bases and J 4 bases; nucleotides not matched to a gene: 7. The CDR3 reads CASSLVTSGILETQYF. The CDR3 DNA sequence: TGTGCCAGCAGTTTAGTTACTAGCGGGATTCTAGAGACCCAGTACTTC. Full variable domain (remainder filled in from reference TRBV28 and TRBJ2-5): DVKVTQSSRYLVKRTGEKVFLECVQDMDHENMFWYRQDPGLGLRLIYFSYDVKMKEKGDIPEGYSVSREKKERFSLILESASTNQTSMYLCASSLVTSGILETQYFGPGTRLLVL.

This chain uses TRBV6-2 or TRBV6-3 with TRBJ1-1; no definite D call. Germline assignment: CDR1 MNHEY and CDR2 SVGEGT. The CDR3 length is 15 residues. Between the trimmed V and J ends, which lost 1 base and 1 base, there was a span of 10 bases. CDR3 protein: CASSYFGEGNTEAFF. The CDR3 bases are TGTGCCAGCAGTTACTTCGGGGAGGGGAACACTGAAGCTTTCTTT.

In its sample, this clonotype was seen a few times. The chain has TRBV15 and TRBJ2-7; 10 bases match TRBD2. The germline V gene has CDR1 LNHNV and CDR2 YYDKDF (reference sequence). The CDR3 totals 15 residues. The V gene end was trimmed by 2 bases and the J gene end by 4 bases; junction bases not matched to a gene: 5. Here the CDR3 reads CATSRLAGVLYEQYF. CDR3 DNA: TGTGCCACCAGCAGACTAGCGGGAGTCCTTTACGAGCAGTACTTC.

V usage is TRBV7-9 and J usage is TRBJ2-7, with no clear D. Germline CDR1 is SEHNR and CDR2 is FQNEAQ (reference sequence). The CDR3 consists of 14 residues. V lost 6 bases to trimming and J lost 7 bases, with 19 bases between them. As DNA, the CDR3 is TGTGCCAGCAGTTCCCCGACACTACCGCAGGAGCAGTACTTC. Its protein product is CASSSPTLPQEQYF.

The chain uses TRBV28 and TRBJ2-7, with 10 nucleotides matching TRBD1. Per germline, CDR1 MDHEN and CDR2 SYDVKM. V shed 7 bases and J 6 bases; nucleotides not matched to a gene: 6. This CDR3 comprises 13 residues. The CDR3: CASNRDRGFEQYF. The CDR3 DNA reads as TGTGCCAGCAATAGGGACAGGGGTTTCGAGCAGTACTTC. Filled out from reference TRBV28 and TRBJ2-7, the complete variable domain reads DVKVTQSSRYLVKRTGEKVFLECVQDMDHENMFWYRQDPGLGLRLIYFSYDVKMKEKGDIPEGYSVSREKKERFSLILESASTNQTSMYLCASNRDRGFEQYFGPGTRLTVT.

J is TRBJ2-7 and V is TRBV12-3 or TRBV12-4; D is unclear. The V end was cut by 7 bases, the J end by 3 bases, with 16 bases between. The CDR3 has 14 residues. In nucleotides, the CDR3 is TGTGCCAGCACCAACCCAGGACCGGACTACGAGCAGTACTTC. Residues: CASTNPGPDYEQYF.

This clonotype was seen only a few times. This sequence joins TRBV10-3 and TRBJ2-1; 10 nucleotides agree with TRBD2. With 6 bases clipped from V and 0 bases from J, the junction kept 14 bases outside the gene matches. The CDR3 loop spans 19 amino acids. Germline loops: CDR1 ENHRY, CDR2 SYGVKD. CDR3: CAIRTTSGTTGSSYNEQFF. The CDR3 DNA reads TGTGCCATCAGAACCACTAGCGGGACCACGGGAAGCTCCTACAATGAGCAGTTCTTC.

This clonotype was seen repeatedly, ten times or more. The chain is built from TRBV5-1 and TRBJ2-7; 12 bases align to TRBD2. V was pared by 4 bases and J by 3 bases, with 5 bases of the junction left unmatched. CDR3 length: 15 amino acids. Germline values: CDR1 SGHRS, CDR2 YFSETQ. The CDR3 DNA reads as TGCGCCAGCAGCAGGACTAGCGGGACATTCTACGAGCAGTACTTC. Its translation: CASSRTSGTFYEQYF.

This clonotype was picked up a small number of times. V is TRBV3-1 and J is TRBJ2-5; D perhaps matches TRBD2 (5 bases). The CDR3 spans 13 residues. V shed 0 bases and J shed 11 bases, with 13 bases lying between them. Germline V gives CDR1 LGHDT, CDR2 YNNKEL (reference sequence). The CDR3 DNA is TGTGCCAGCAGCCAAGATCCGGGGATAGAGCAGTACTTC. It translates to CASSQDPGIEQYF.

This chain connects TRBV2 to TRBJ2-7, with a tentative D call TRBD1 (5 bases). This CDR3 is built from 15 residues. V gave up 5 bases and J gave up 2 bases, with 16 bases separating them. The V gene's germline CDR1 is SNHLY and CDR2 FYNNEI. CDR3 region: CASSPRQYLTYEQYF. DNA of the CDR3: TGTGCCAGCAGTCCCCGACAGTACCTTACCTACGAGCAGTACTTC.

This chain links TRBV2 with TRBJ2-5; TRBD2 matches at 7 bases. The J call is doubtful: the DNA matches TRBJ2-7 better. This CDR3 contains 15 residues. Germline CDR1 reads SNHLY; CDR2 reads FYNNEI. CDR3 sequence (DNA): TGTGCCAGCAGTGTTAAAACTAGCGTCTCTGACGAGCAGTACTTC. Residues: CASSVKTSVSDEQYF.

This CDR3 reads CSARDPDREETQYF. CDR3 DNA: TGCAGTGCTAGAGATCCCGACAGAGAAGAGACCCAGTACTTC. The chain combines TRBV20-1 with TRBJ2-5; possible D gene TRBD1, 5 bases. Germline assignment: CDR1 DFQATT and CDR2 SNEGSKA (reference sequence). The ends were cut back, 0 bases at V and 3 bases at J, with 11 bases in the middle. This CDR3 contains 14 residues.

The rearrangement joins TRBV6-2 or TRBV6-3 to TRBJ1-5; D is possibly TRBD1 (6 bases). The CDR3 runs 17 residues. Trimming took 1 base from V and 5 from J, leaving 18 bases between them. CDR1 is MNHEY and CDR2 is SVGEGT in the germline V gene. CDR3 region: CASSYYSLLGADQPQHF. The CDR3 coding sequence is TGTGCCAGCAGTTACTATAGTTTATTGGGGGCGGATCAGCCCCAGCATTTT.

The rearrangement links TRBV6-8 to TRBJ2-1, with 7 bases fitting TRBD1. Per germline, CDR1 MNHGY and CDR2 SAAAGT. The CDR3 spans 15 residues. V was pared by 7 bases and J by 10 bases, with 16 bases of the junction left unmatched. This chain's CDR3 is CASKGSRGTDYEQFF. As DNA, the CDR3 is TGTGCCAGCAAAGGAAGTAGGGGGACAGATTACGAGCAGTTCTTC.

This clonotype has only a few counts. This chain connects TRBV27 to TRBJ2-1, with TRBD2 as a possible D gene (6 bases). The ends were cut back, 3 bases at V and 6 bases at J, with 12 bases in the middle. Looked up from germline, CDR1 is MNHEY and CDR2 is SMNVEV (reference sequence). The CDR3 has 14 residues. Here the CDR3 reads CASSFVGGSNEQFF. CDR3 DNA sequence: TGTGCCAGCAGTTTCGTGGGGGGAAGCAATGAGCAGTTCTTC.

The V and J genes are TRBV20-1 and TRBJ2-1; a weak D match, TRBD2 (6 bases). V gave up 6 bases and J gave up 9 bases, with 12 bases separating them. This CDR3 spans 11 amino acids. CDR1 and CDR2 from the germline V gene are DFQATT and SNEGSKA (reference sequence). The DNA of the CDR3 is TGCAGTGCCGGAGGGCCGGCTGAGCAGTTCTTC. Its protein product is CSAGGPAEQFF.

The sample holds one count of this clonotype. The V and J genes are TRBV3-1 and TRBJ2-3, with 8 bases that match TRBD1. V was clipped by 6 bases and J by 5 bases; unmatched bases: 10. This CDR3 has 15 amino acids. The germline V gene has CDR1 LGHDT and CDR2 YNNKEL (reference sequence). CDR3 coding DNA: TGTGCCAGCAGTCCTCAGGGGGCTGCACAAGATACGCAGTATTTT. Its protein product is CASSPQGAAQDTQYF.